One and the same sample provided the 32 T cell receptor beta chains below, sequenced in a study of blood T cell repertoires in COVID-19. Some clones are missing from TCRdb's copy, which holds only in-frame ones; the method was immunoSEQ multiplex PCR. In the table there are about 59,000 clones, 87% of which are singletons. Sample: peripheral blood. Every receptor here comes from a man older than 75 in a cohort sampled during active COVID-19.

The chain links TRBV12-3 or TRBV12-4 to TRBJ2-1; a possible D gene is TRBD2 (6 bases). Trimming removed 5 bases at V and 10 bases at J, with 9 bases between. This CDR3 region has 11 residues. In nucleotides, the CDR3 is TGTGCCAGCAGTCGGGGACTGGAGCAGTTCTTC. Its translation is CASSRGLEQFF.

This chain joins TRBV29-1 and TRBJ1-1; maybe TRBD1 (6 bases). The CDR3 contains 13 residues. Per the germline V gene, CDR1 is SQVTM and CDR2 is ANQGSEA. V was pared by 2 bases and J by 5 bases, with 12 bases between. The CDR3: CSVEKSGVTEAFF. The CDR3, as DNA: TGCAGCGTTGAAAAGTCAGGGGTAACTGAAGCTTTCTTT. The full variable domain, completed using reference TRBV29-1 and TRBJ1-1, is SAVISQKPSRDICQRGTSLTIQCQVDSQVTMMFWYRQQPGQSLTLIATANQGSEATYESGFVIDKFPISRPNLTFSTLTVSNMSPEDSSIYLCSVEKSGVTEAFFGQGTRLTVV.

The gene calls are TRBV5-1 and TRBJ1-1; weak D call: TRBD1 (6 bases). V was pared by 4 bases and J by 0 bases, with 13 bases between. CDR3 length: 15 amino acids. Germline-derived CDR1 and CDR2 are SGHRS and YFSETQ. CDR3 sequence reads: CASSSSGTMNTEAFF. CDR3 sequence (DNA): TGCGCCAGCAGCAGCTCCGGGACAATGAACACTGAAGCTTTCTTT.

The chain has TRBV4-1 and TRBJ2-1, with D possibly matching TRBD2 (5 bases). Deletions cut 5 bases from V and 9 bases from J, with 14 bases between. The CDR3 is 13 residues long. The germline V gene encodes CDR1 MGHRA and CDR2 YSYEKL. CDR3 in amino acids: CASSYSGIGEQFF. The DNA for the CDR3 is TGCGCCAGCAGCTATTCGGGGATCGGTGAGCAGTTCTTC.

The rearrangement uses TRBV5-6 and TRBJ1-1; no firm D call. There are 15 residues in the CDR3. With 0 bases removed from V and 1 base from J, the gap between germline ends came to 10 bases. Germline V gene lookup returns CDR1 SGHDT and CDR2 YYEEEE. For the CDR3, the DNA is TGTGCCAGCAGCTTGGGCCAGGAGGGGAACACTGAAGCTTTCTTT. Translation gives CASSLGQEGNTEAFF. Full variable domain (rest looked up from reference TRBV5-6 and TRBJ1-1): DAGVTQSPTHLIKTRGQQVTLRCSPKSGHDTVSWYQQALGQGPQFIFQYYEEEERQRGNFPDRFSGHQFPNYSSELNVNALLLGDSALYLCASSLGQEGNTEAFFGQGTRLTVV.

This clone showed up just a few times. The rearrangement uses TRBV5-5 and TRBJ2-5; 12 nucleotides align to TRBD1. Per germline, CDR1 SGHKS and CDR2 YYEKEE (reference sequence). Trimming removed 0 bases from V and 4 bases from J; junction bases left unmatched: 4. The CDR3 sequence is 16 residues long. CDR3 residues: CASSLVGQGAGETQYF. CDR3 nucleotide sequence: TGTGCCAGCAGCTTGGTGGGACAGGGGGCTGGAGAGACCCAGTACTTC.

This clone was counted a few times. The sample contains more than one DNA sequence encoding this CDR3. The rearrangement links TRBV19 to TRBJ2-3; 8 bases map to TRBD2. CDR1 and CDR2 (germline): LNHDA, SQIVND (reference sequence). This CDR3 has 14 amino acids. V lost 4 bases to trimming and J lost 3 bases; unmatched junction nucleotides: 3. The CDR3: CASSRGLVTDTQYF. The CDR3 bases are TGTGCCAGTAGTAGGGGACTAGTGACAGATACGCAGTATTTT.

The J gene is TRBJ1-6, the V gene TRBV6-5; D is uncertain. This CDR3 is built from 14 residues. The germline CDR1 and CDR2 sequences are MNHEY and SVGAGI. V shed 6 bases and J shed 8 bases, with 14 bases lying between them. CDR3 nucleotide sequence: TGTGCCAGCAGCCCCCGCAGGCAGGATTCACCCCTCCACTTT. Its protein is CASSPRRQDSPLHF.

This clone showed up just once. The CDR3 reads CASSYGLAGGTNTGELFF. The CDR3 nucleotides are TGTGCCAGCAGCTATGGACTAGCGGGAGGAACGAACACCGGGGAGCTGTTTTTT. The V call is TRBV3-1 (or the pseudogene TRBV3-2), the J call TRBJ2-2; TRBD2 matches at 14 bases. This CDR3 region has 18 residues. The germline V gene encodes CDR1 LGHDT and CDR2 YNNKEL (reference sequence). After removal of 5 bases from V and 0 bases from J, the junction contained 5 bases not matched to a gene.

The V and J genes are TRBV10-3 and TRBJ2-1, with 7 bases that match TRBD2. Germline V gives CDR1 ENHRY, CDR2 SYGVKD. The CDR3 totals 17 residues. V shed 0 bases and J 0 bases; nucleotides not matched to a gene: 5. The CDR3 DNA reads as TGTGCCATCAGTGAGTCTGTGGGAGGGGCCTCCTACAATGAGCAGTTCTTC. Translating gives CAISESVGGASYNEQFF.

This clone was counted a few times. The CDR3 DNA reads as TGTGCCAGCAGTAAAGGCAAGAGCTCCTATAATTCACCCCTCCACTTT. Its protein is CASSKGKSSYNSPLHF. The V gene is TRBV6-1, the J gene TRBJ1-6; D gene unclear. CDR3 size: 16 residues. The germline CDR1 and CDR2 sequences are MNHNS and SASEGT. Trimming took off 5 bases at V and 0 bases at J, with 11 bases between the two ends.

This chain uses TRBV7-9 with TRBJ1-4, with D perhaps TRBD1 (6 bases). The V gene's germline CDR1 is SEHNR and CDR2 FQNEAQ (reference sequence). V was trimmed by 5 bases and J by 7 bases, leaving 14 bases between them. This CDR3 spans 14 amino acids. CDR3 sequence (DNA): TGTGCCAGCAGCCCCCGGGGGGCGGGTGAAAAACTGTTTTTT. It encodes CASSPRGAGEKLFF.

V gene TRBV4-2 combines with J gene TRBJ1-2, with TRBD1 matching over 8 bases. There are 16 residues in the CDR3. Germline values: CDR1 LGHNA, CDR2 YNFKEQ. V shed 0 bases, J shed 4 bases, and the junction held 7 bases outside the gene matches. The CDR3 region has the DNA TGTGCCAGCAGCCAAGATTTGTCGCAGGGGGCCTATGGCTACACCTTC. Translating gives CASSQDLSQGAYGYTF.

CDR3 in amino acids: CASSLMRGAGNTDTQYF. CDR3 nucleotides: TGTGCCAGCAGCTTAATGCGGGGCGCTGGGAACACAGATACGCAGTATTTT. The V and J genes are TRBV7-9 and TRBJ2-3; maybe TRBD2 (6 bases). Germline V lookup: CDR1 SEHNR, CDR2 FQNEAQ (reference sequence). Trimming cost V 2 bases and J 2 bases, with 17 bases left between them. The CDR3 has 17 amino acids.

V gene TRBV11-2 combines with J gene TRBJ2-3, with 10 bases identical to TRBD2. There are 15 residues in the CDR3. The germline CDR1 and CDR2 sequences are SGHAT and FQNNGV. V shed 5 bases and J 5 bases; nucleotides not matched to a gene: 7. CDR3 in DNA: TGTGCCAGCAGCCGGGAGGTAGCGGGAGGAGATACGCAGTATTTT. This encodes CASSREVAGGDTQYF.

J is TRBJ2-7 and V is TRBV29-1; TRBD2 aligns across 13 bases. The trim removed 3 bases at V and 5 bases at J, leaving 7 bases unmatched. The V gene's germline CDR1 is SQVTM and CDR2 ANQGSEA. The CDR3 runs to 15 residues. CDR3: CSVEVGTSGKNEQYF. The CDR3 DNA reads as TGCAGCGTTGAGGTCGGGACTAGCGGGAAAAACGAGCAGTACTTC.

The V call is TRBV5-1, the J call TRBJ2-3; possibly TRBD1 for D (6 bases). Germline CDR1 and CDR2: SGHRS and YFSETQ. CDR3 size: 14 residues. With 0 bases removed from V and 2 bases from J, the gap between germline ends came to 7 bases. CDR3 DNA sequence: TGCGCCAGCAGCTTGGACAGGGCCACAGATACGCAGTATTTT. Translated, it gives CASSLDRATDTQYF.

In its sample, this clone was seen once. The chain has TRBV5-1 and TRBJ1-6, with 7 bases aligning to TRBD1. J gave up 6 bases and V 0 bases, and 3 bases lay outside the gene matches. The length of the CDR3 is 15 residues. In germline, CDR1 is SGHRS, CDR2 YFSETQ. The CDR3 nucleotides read TGCGCCAGCAGCTTGGACAGGGGAAGTAATTCACCCCTCCACTTT. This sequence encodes CASSLDRGSNSPLHF. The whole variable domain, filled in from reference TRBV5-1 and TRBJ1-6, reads KAGVTQTPRYLIKTRGQQVTLSCSPISGHRSVSWYQQTPGQGLQFLFEYFSETQRNKGNFPGRFSGRQFSNSRSEMNVSTLELGDSALYLCASSLDRGSNSPLHFGNGTRLTVT.

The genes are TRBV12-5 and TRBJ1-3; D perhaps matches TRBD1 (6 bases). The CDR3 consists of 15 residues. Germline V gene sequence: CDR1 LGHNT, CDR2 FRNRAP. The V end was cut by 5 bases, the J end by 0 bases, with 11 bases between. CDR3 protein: CASGQGSFSGNTIYF. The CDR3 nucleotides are TGTGCTAGTGGTCAGGGGTCCTTCTCTGGAAACACCATATATTTT.

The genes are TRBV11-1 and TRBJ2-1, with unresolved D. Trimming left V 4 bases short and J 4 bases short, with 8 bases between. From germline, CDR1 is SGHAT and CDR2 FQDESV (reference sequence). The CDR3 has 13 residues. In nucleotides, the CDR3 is TGTGCCAGCAGCTCCCCGGGTTACAATGAGCAGTTCTTC. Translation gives CASSSPGYNEQFF.

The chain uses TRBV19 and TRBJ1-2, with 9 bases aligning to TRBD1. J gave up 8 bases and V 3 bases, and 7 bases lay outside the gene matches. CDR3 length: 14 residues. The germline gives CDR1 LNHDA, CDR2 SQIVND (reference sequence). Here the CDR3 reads CASSILQGAEGYTF. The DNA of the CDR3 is TGTGCCAGTAGTATCTTACAGGGGGCGGAAGGCTACACCTTC.

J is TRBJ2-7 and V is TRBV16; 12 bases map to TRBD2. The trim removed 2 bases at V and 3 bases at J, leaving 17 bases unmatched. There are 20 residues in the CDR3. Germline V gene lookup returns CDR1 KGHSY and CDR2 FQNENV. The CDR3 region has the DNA TGTGCCAGCAGCCAAACGACTAGCGGGAGCGCCCGTTGGAGAGACTACGAGCAGTACTTC. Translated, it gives CASSQTTSGSARWRDYEQYF.

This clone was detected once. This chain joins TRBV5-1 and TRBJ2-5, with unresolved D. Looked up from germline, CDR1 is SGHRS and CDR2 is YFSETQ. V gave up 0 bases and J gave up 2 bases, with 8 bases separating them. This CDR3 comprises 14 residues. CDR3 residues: CASSLGATQETQYF. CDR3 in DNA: TGCGCCAGCAGCTTGGGCGCCACTCAAGAGACCCAGTACTTC.

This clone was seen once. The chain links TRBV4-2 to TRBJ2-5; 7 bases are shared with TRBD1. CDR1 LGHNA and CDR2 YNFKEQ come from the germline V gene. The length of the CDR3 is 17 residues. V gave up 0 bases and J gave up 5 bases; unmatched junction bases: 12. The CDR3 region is CASSQELSLGGRETQYF. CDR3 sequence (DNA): TGTGCCAGCAGCCAAGAGCTTTCTCTAGGGGGCAGGGAGACCCAGTACTTC.

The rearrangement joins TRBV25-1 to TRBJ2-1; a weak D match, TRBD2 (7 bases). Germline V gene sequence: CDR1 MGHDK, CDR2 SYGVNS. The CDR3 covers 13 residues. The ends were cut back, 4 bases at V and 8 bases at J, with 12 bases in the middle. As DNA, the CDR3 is TGTGCCAGCAGTGTGGGGGGGCAACATGAGCAGTTCTTC. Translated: CASSVGGQHEQFF. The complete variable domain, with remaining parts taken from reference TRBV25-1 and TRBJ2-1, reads EADIYQTPRYLVIGTGKKITLECSQTMGHDKMYWYQQDPGMELHLIHYSYGVNSTEKGDLSSESTVSRIRTEHFPLTLESARPSHTSQYLCASSVGGQHEQFFGPGTRLTVL.

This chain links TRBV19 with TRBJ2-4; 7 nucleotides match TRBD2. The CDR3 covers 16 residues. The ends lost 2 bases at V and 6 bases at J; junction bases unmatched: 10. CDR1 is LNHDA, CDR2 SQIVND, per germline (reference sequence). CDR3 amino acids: CASSIRTGGQRNIQYF. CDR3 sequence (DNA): TGTGCCAGTAGTATAAGGACGGGAGGCCAGAGAAACATTCAGTACTTC.

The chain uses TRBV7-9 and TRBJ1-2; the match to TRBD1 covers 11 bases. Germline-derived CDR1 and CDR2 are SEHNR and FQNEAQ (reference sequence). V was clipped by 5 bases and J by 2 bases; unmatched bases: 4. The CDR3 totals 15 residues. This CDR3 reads CASSVDRGQNYGYTF. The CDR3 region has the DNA TGTGCCAGCAGCGTGGACAGGGGGCAAAACTATGGCTACACCTTC.

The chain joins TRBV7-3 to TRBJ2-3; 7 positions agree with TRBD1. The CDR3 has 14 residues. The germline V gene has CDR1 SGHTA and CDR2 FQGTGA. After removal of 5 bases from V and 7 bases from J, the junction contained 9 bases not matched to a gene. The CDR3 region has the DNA TGTGCCAGCAGCAGATTCGGGACAGACCATACGCAGTATTTT. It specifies CASSRFGTDHTQYF.

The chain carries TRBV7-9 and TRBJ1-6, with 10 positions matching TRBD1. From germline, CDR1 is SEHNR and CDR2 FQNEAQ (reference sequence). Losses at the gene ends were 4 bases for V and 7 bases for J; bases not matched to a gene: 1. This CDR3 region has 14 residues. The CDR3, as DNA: TGTGCCAGCAGCTCGGGACAGGGGAATTCACCCCTCCACTTT. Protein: CASSSGQGNSPLHF.

CDR3 in DNA: TGTGCCAGCAGCCCCTATAGCGGGGGGGACTACGAGCAGTACTTC. Its translation: CASSPYSGGDYEQYF. The gene calls are TRBV11-2 and TRBJ2-5, with 11 nucleotides matching TRBD2. The closer fit of TRBJ2-7 to the DNA end suggests the J call may be wrong. The CDR3 length is 15 residues. Germline assignment: CDR1 SGHAT and CDR2 FQNNGV.

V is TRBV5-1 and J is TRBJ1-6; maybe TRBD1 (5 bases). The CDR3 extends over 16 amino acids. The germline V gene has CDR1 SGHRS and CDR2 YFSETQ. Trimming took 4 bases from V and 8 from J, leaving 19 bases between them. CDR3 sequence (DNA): TGCGCCAGCAGCCATGACTCCCAAGGGGTATATTCACCCCTCCACTTT. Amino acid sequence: CASSHDSQGVYSPLHF.

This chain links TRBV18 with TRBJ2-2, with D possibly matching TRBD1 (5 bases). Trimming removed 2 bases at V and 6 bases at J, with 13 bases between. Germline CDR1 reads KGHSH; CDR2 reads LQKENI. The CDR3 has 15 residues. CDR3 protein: CASSPDQGQAGELFF. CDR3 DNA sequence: TGTGCCAGCTCACCAGATCAGGGTCAAGCCGGGGAGCTGTTTTTT.